This TCR beta chain was observed in a study of blood T cell repertoires in COVID-19. Across the study: Samples of COVID-19 (acute and convalescent) were obtained from the United States, Italy and Spain. The cDNA or gDNA used as material had been derived from T cells, B-cell-depleted T cells, or PBMCs.

This clone was recorded once. Study processing details: Nucleated cell number was recorded as an estimate derived from reference gene primer amplification. Clones were sequenced by immunoSEQ multiplex PCR, and TCRdb holds only the in-frame ones, with some missing. The V and J calls and the clone size are those of that table, but D and trimming were determined from the DNA. The data contain 250,000 or so clones, around 86% of them singletons. Sequencing was done on a sample of peripheral blood. The receptor comes from a woman between 40 and 55 years old who had recovered from COVID-19.

DNA of the CDR3: TGTGCCAGCAGCCCCGGCGGGACCCAGTACTTC. This sequence encodes CASSPGGTQYF. V is TRBV3-1 (or the pseudogene TRBV3-2) and J is TRBJ2-5; no definite D call. The CDR3 covers 11 residues. Deletions cut 4 bases from V and 7 bases from J, with 7 bases between. Germline CDR1 LGHDT, CDR2 YNNKEL (reference sequence).